The 26 T cell receptor beta chains presented below share a single source sample, sequenced in a study of human T cells and chemical hapten exposure. One entry per CDR3 protein results from TCRdb running MiXCR on the RACE reads. Altogether 300,000 to 400,000 distinct CDR3 sequences are present, about 7% being singletons, with the ten largest covering around 8.4%. As for time point: patch test 1, 2 weeks after DPC sensitization. Noted treatment: therapeutic diphenylcyclopropenone sensitization with weekly scalp DPC. The sequencing used whole blood, collected in connection with sensitization to the hapten diphenylcyclopropenone (DPC). These receptors were obtained from a woman aged 18-29 years with alopecia areata. Some clones in this sample may be carry-over from other donors' samples.

The chain links TRBV4-3 to TRBJ2-5, with D uncertain. The V end lost 3 bases, the J end lost 5 bases, and 19 bases lay between the germline ends. This CDR3 is built from 16 residues. Germline values: CDR1 LGHNA, CDR2 YSLEER. CDR3 bases: TGCGCCAGCAGCCATGACCTACACTCCGTCTCGGAGACCCAGTACTTC. It translates to CASSHDLHSVSETQYF.

This clonotype was detected a few times. This chain links TRBV3-1 with TRBJ1-1; no clear D. This CDR3 is built from 14 residues. Between the trimmed V and J ends, which lost 0 bases and 0 bases, there was a span of 5 bases. The germline V gene has CDR1 LGHDT and CDR2 YNNKEL (reference sequence). CDR3 sequence: CASSQEDMNTEAFF. In DNA form, the CDR3 reads TGTGCCAGCAGCCAAGAAGACATGAACACTGAAGCTTTCTTT.

This chain uses TRBV7-3 with TRBJ2-3; tentatively, D is TRBD2 (5 bases). CDR1 and CDR2 from the germline V gene are SGHTA and FQGTGA. V dropped 5 bases and J dropped 6 bases, with 12 bases sitting between them. The CDR3 has 13 amino acids. CDR3: CASSRETGDTQYF. CDR3 DNA: TGTGCCAGCAGCCGCGAAACGGGGGATACGCAGTATTTT. Using reference TRBV7-3 and TRBJ2-3 for the parts outside the CDR3, the full variable domain is GAGVSQTPSNKVTEKGKYVELRCDPISGHTALYWYRQSLGQGPEFLIYFQGTGAADDSGLPNDRFFAVRPEGSVSTLKIQRTERGDSAVYLCASSRETGDTQYFGPGTRLTVL.

This clonotype was seen repeatedly, ten times or more. The gene calls are TRBV7-2 and TRBJ2-1, with D possibly matching TRBD2 (6 bases). CDR1 and CDR2 from the germline V gene are SGHTA and FQGNSA. Deletions cut 3 bases from V and 6 bases from J, with 12 bases between. The CDR3 spans 14 residues. CDR3 nucleotides: TGTGCCAGCAGCTTGGGCCTACTAGCCAATGAGCAGTTCTTC. This encodes CASSLGLLANEQFF.

This clonotype was seen ten or more times. This sequence joins TRBV20-1 and TRBJ1-1; 7 bases fit TRBD1. Looked up from germline, CDR1 is DFQATT and CDR2 is SNEGSKA (reference sequence). There are 12 residues in the CDR3. Losses at the gene ends were 3 bases for V and 4 bases for J; bases not matched to a gene: 2. In DNA form, the CDR3 reads TGCAGTGCTAGCGCAGGGGGCACTGAAGCTTTCTTT. This gives the protein CSASAGGTEAFF.

This clonotype was observed at least ten times. The genes are TRBV29-1 and TRBJ2-3, with D possibly being TRBD1 or TRBD2 (6 bases each). V shed 6 bases and J shed 6 bases, with 19 bases lying between them. The germline gives CDR1 SQVTM, CDR2 ANQGSEA. This CDR3 has 14 residues. CDR3 amino acids: CSVAEGGPPDTQYF. As DNA, the CDR3 is TGCAGCGTCGCCGAGGGGGGCCCTCCGGATACGCAGTATTTT.

This clonotype was recorded many times. This chain uses TRBV6-5 with TRBJ2-6; D possibly matches TRBD1 or TRBD2 (5 bases each). Per the germline V gene, CDR1 is MNHEY and CDR2 is SVGAGI. The CDR3 has 17 amino acids. V was cut by 7 bases and J by 0 bases, with 16 bases left in between. The CDR3 bases are TGTGCCAGCACCCTTCAGGGAGTCAGCTCTGGGGCCAACGTCCTGACTTTC. It codes for CASTLQGVSSGANVLTF.

This clonotype showed up just a few times. This chain uses TRBV6-2 or TRBV6-3 with TRBJ2-3; D is undetermined. The CDR3 loop spans 12 amino acids. V dropped 8 bases and J dropped 4 bases, with 10 bases sitting between them. CDR1 and CDR2 from the germline V gene are MNHEY and SVGEGT. The CDR3 region has the DNA TGTGCCAGCGGGCCTAGGGCAGATACGCAGTATTTT. Its protein product is CASGPRADTQYF.

The chain joins TRBV29-1 to TRBJ1-1, with 7 bases fitting TRBD1. Germline CDR1 is SQVTM and CDR2 is ANQGSEA. With 1 base clipped from V and 0 bases from J, the junction kept 11 bases outside the gene matches. CDR3 length: 17 amino acids. Here the CDR3 DNA reads TGCAGCGTTGAAGGGGAACAGGGGATCCCCATGAACACTGAAGCTTTCTTT. Translated, it gives CSVEGEQGIPMNTEAFF.

In its sample, this clonotype is medium-sized (0.01 to 0.1%). The J gene is TRBJ1-1, the V gene TRBV4-3; unclear D gene. CDR1 and CDR2 (germline): LGHNA, YSLEER. V was clipped by 3 bases and J by 11 bases, with 19 bases between them. CDR3 length equals 14 residues. CDR3 sequence reads: CASSQIGDFEAAFF. Written as DNA, the CDR3 is TGCGCCAGCAGCCAGATCGGGGATTTCGAAGCGGCTTTCTTT.

There are a few counts of this clonotype. This chain connects TRBV7-3 to TRBJ1-1; a possible D gene is TRBD1 (6 bases). V was trimmed by 4 bases and J by 5 bases, leaving 11 bases between them. Germline loops: CDR1 SGHTA, CDR2 FQGTGA. The CDR3 covers 13 residues. The CDR3 reads CASSWGQETEAFF. CDR3 sequence (DNA): TGTGCCAGCAGCTGGGGACAAGAGACTGAAGCTTTCTTT.

This clonotype occurred many times. The gene calls are TRBV28 and TRBJ1-5, with TRBD1 as a possible D gene (5 bases). CDR3 length equals 13 residues. V lost 5 bases to trimming and J lost 6 bases, with 11 bases between them. The V gene's germline CDR1 is MDHEN and CDR2 SYDVKM. DNA for the CDR3: TGTGCCAGCAGTCTAATTAGGGGTCAGCCCCAGCATTTT. It codes for CASSLIRGQPQHF.

In this sample, this clonotype turned up many times. The gene calls are TRBV20-1 and TRBJ2-7; D gene unclear. The CDR3 has 12 residues. The V end lost 3 bases, the J end lost 1 base, and 7 bases lay between the germline ends. Germline lookup yields CDR1 DFQATT and CDR2 SNEGSKA (reference sequence). CDR3 residues: CSARHLSYEQYF. Written as DNA, the CDR3 is TGCAGTGCTAGGCACTTGTCCTACGAGCAGTACTTC.

This clonotype was recorded a few times. The chain recombines TRBV9 with TRBJ2-1, with 11 positions matching TRBD1. Per the germline V gene, CDR1 is SGDLS and CDR2 is YYNGEE. The trim removed 0 bases at V and 8 bases at J, leaving 7 bases unmatched. The CDR3 is 16 residues long. CDR3 residues: CASSVGGQGASYEQFF. The CDR3 DNA follows: TGTGCCAGCAGCGTAGGTGGACAGGGGGCCTCGTATGAGCAGTTCTTC.

The J gene is TRBJ1-5, the V gene TRBV7-9; 9 nucleotides align to TRBD1. The CDR3 contains 16 residues. J lost 7 bases, V lost 5 bases, and 12 bases had no gene match. Germline loops: CDR1 SEHNR, CDR2 FQNEAQ (reference sequence). CDR3 loop: CASSAGTGKFEQPQHF. In nucleotides, the CDR3 is TGTGCCAGCAGCGCCGGGACAGGGAAGTTTGAGCAGCCCCAGCATTTT.

This chain uses TRBV12-3 or TRBV12-4 with TRBJ1-1; 7 nucleotides align to TRBD1. With V trimmed by 5 bases and J by 7 bases, 10 bases remained unmatched. The CDR3 runs to 14 residues. For the CDR3, the DNA is TGTGCCAGCAGTCCCACTGACAGGGTCGTTGAAGCTTTCTTT. The encoded protein is CASSPTDRVVEAFF.

This clonotype was seen a handful of times. This chain joins TRBV12-2 and TRBJ1-6. TRBV12-2 is a known pseudogene. The CDR3 covers 14 residues. CDR3 loop: CASRLSDLNSPLHF. In nucleotides, the CDR3 is TGTGCAAGTCGCTTATCGGACCTTAATTCACCCCTCCACTTT.

The sample holds a few counts of this clonotype. V gene TRBV10-2 combines with J gene TRBJ1-1; a weak D match, TRBD1 (5 bases). V was pared by 9 bases and J by 1 base, with 15 bases between. Germline CDR1 and CDR2: WSHSY and SAAADI. The CDR3 length is 14 residues. DNA of the CDR3: TGCGCCAGTAGGTACCGGGACGGGAACACTGAAGCTTTCTTT. The encoded protein is CASRYRDGNTEAFF.

This clonotype was observed many times. The chain uses TRBV6-2 or TRBV6-3 and TRBJ2-4; 7 nucleotides align to TRBD2. The CDR3 contains 16 residues. Germline V gene lookup returns CDR1 MNHEY and CDR2 SVGEGT. The J segment lost 0 bases and the V segment lost 8 bases, leaving 10 bases of the junction unmatched. The CDR3 is CASATGTTVAKNIQYF. In DNA, the CDR3 is TGTGCCAGCGCGACCGGGACTACCGTAGCCAAAAACATTCAGTACTTC.

This clonotype has a count of ten or more. The rearrangement joins TRBV6-5 to TRBJ2-3, with 11 bases aligning to TRBD1. The germline CDR1 and CDR2 sequences are MNHEY and SVGAGI. Trimming took 6 bases from V and 4 from J; bases not matched to a gene: 3. This CDR3 has 14 amino acids. The CDR3 region is CASRTGQGADTQYF. The CDR3 DNA follows: TGTGCCAGCAGGACGGGACAGGGGGCAGATACGCAGTATTTT.

This clonotype has a count of ten or more. V gene TRBV27 combines with J gene TRBJ1-2; D not resolved. Deletions cut 3 bases from V and 6 bases from J, with 14 bases between. The CDR3 length is 14 residues. CDR1 and CDR2 from the germline V gene are MNHEY and SMNVEV (reference sequence). The CDR3 spells CASSLVAGADGYTF. Written as DNA, the CDR3 is TGTGCCAGCAGTTTGGTGGCAGGTGCTGATGGCTACACCTTC.

The chain links TRBV6-2 or TRBV6-3 to TRBJ2-3, with D uncertain. Germline lookup yields CDR1 MNHEY and CDR2 SVGEGT. V was clipped by 6 bases and J by 4 bases, with 14 bases between them. This CDR3 spans 14 amino acids. The CDR3 DNA reads as TGTGCCAGCAGCACGCTAGGTGTCGCAGATACGCAGTATTTT. It codes for CASSTLGVADTQYF.

A few counts support this clonotype. The chain recombines TRBV5-1 with TRBJ1-5, with 8 bases that match TRBD1. This CDR3 is built from 14 residues. Trimming took 4 bases from V and 7 from J; bases not matched to a gene: 7. CDR1 is SGHRS, CDR2 YFSETQ, per germline. The CDR3 DNA reads as TGCGCCAGCAGCCTCGGGACAGGCGCACAGCCCCAGCATTTT. This encodes CASSLGTGAQPQHF.

This clonotype was counted ten times or more. The chain carries TRBV20-1 and TRBJ1-5, with 9 positions matching TRBD1. V gave up 1 base and J gave up 6 bases; unmatched junction bases: 4. Germline-derived CDR1 and CDR2 are DFQATT and SNEGSKA (reference sequence). There are 14 residues in the CDR3. CDR3 loop: CSARGPTGGQPQHF. CDR3 coding DNA: TGCAGTGCTAGAGGACCGACAGGGGGTCAGCCCCAGCATTTT.

At least ten counts were recorded for this clonotype. The rearrangement uses TRBV24-1 and TRBJ2-3, with D hard to call. Trimming stripped 3 bases from V and 6 bases from J, with 9 bases between. Per the germline V gene, CDR1 is KGHDR and CDR2 is SFDVKD. CDR3 length equals 13 residues. CDR3 region: CATSDPSGDTQYF. DNA of the CDR3: TGTGCCACCAGTGATCCCAGTGGGGATACGCAGTATTTT.

J is TRBJ2-3 and V is TRBV6-2 or TRBV6-3, with TRBD2 identical over 7 bases. This CDR3 has 12 residues. Germline trimming cut 6 bases from V and 6 bases from J; bases unmatched to any gene: 3. Germline CDR1 is MNHEY and CDR2 is SVGEGT. CDR3 loop: CASSTLADTQYF. Written as DNA, the CDR3 is TGTGCCAGCAGCACACTAGCGGATACGCAGTATTTT.